The rows below give T cell receptor beta chains drawn from one sample of a study of radiotherapy plus CTLA-4 blockade in lung cancer. The assay was immunoSEQ multiplex PCR, and TCRdb's table has in-frame clones only and misses some. This table has roughly 85,000 clones, approximately 86% appearing once. The sequencing used peripheral blood, collected from a patient treated with radiotherapy plus ipilimumab. The receptors derive from a human donor with non-small cell lung cancer that progressed on radiotherapy plus ipilimumab. CDR3s include the opening cysteine and the closing phenylalanine or tryptophan. D genes are given only for firm matches. Expanded clones get a size class; other rows say once, few or many, or leave the size out.

clone size,D gene,J gene,V gene,CDR3 DNA,CDR3 protein
few,TRBD1,TRBJ1-2,TRBV6-4,TGTGCCAGCAGTGACTTCAGACAGGGCGGCTATGGCTACACCTTC,CASSDFRQGGYGYTF
.,.,TRBJ2-1,TRBV19,TGTGCCAGTATCATCAGCCCTCCGGGAGAGCAGTTCTTC,CASIISPPGEQFF
.,TRBD1,TRBJ2-3,TRBV7-3,TGTGCCAGCAGCTCCTCAGGGGGCGCCGCAGATACGCAGTATTTT,CASSSSGGAADTQYF
.,TRBD2,TRBJ2-3,TRBV7-2,TGTGCCAGCAGCTTTACAAGCGGGAGGTCGTATTTT,CASSFTSGRSYF
.,TRBD1,TRBJ2-5,TRBV4-3,TGCGCCAGCAGCCAGACAGGGACCCCTCAAGAGACCCAGTACTTC,CASSQTGTPQETQYF
.,.,TRBJ2-2,TRBV7-8,TGTGCCAGCAGTCCCGTGGGCACCGGGGAGCTGTTTTTT,CASSPVGTGELFF
.,TRBD1,TRBJ1-3,TRBV7-9,TGTGCCAGCAGCTTGAACCTCGGACAGGGAGGAAACACCATATATTTT,CASSLNLGQGGNTIYF
.,TRBD2,TRBJ2-1,TRBV10-3,TGTGCCATAGGCAGCGGGGCCAATGAGCAGTTCTTC,CAIGSGANEQFF
.,.,TRBJ1-2,TRBV5-1,TGCGCCAGCAGCTCCCAGGGGAAGCATGGCTACACCTTC,CASSSQGKHGYTF
.,TRBD1,TRBJ2-1,TRBV5-1,TGCGCCAGCAGCCCCGGGACAGGGAACGGTGAGCAGTTCTTC,CASSPGTGNGEQFF
.,.,TRBJ2-5,TRBV18,TGTGCCAGCTCACCAGGGGCTACCGGAGAAGAGACCCAGTACTTC,CASSPGATGEETQYF
.,.,TRBJ1-1,TRBV7-2,TGTGCCAGCAGCTCGTGGGGGGGCACTGAAGCTTTCTTT,CASSSWGGTEAFF
once,.,TRBJ2-1,TRBV7-2,TGTGCCAGCAGCTTAGCACTAGCAGCCAATGAGCAGTTCTTC,CASSLALAANEQFF
.,.,TRBJ1-2,TRBV4-3,TGCGCCAGCAGCTCCATCGGGGGGCTGGTCTATGGCTACACCTTC,CASSSIGGLVYGYTF
.,.,TRBJ2-7,TRBV7-3,TGTGCCAGCAGCTTAGCCCCCGGGGGCAGCATCTACGAGCAGTACTTC,CASSLAPGGSIYEQYF
.,.,TRBJ2-7,TRBV19,TGTGCCAGTAGTATTCAAGGAGGGGGACCCAACTACGAGCAGTACTTC,CASSIQGGGPNYEQYF
.,.,TRBJ2-3,TRBV7-3,TGTGCCAGCAGCTTAATGGGACAACCCACAGATACGCAGTATTTT,CASSLMGQPTDTQYF
.,TRBD1,TRBJ1-6,TRBV6-5,TGTGCCAGCAGTCCCCGGACAGGGCCGGCTTCACCCCTCCACTTT,CASSPRTGPASPLHF
.,TRBD1,TRBJ1-5,TRBV6-5,TGTGCCAGCAGTTCTTACGGGACAGCCAATAATCAGCCCCAGCATTTT,CASSSYGTANNQPQHF
.,.,TRBJ1-2,TRBV18,TGTGCCAGCACGGCAGGGAAGTATGGCTACACCTTC,CASTAGKYGYTF
.,.,TRBJ1-2,TRBV5-1,TGCGCCAGCAGCTTCGGAGCAGGACATGGCTACACCTTC,CASSFGAGHGYTF
.,TRBD1,TRBJ2-1,TRBV29-1,TGCAGCGTTATTCCGGGACAGCCTTACAATGAGCAGTTCTTC,CSVIPGQPYNEQFF
.,.,TRBJ1-6,TRBV6-1,TGTGCCAGCCTCAGGGGCGTCGGGCCTAATTCACCCCTCCACTTT,CASLRGVGPNSPLHF
.,.,TRBJ1-1,TRBV18,TGTGCCAGCTCACCAGGGGGGCAAAACACTGAAGCTTTCTTT,CASSPGGQNTEAFF